The clone carrying this T cell receptor beta chain was picked up many times. What it binds is unknown. The CDR3 length is 15 residues. Germline CDR1 and CDR2: WNHNN and SYGVQD (reference sequence). V was clipped by 3 bases and J by 3 bases; unmatched bases: 4. TCRdb's copy holds only in-frame clones and misses some; the assay was immunoSEQ multiplex PCR. The sample lists about 960,000 clones, over 75% occurring once. The data were taken from a study of shared clonotypes between healthy human individuals. Study-wide findings and caveats: The researchers took only blood, and tissue repertoires probably look different.

This chain uses TRBV10-1 with TRBJ2-7; TRBD2 agrees at 11 bases. The specimen was memory CD4+ T cells sorted from blood. The subset was: CD45RA-negative fraction. This TCR derives from a man between 18 and 29 years old in good health. The CDR3 is CASSEGLAGYYEQYF. CDR3 in DNA: TGCGCCAGCAGTGAAGGACTAGCGGGTTACTACGAGCAGTACTTC.